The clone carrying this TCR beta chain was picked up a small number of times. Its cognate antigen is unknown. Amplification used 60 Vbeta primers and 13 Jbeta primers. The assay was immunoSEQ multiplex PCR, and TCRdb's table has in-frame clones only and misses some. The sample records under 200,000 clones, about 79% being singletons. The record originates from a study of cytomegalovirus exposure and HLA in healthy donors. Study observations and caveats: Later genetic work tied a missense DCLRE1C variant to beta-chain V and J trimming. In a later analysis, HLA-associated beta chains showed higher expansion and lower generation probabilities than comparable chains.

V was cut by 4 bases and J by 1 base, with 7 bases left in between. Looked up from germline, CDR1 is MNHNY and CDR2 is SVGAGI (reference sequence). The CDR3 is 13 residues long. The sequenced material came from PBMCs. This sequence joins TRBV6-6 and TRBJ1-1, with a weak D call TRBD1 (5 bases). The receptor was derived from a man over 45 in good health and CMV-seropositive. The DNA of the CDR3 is TGTGCCAGCAGTTTGGACACGAACACTGAAGCTTTCTTT. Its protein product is CASSLDTNTEAFF.